This TCR beta chain was identified in a study of blood T cell repertoires in COVID-19 (dated by TCRdb to about 2020). Regarding the study in general: Samples covering the acute and convalescent phases of COVID-19 were provided by collaborators in the United States, Italy and Spain. The repertoires were released in a freely available public database intended as a resource for research on the immune response to SARS-CoV-2. HLA class I and class II types, where available, came from metadata supplied by the sample provider rather than from assay-based typing. The dataset comprised deeply sampled blood TCRbeta repertoires from subjects exposed to, actively infected with, or recovered from COVID-19. Samples were obtained from the ongoing ImmuneRACE study (first 160 participants) and from over 1,000 subjects provided by 6 global collaborators. The sample metadata nearly always contained a de-identified subject ID, COVID-19 status, age in years and sex. The prospective study material was composed of cDNA or gDNA derived from T cells, B-cell-depleted T cells, or PBMCs. Points the paper makes about the study in general: The quantity of clinical and demographic metadata differed by source and by participant and was supplied without curation.

Turning to this clone: Its antigen is not yet known. There are no base qualities to consult, and no much larger clone falls within one base.

The immunoSEQ Assay, a bias-controlled multiplex PCR, was used to amplify TCRbeta CDR3 regions from genomic DNA. On the authors' methods: The number of nucleated cells in each sample was estimated by amplification of reference gene primers within the assay. To quantify the absolute abundance of each unique TCRbeta CDR3 rearrangement, sequence reads were collapsed and filtered. For each sample, productive Simpson clonality was calculated by taking the square root of Simpson's diversity index across productive rearrangements. TCRdb mirrors the immuneACCESS table, restricted to in-frame sequences. Some clones are absent from its copies; in checked studies, under half trace to an unresolved V gene, and the reason for the others is unknown. V, J and clone size are those of that table, while D and trimming were read from the DNA. For this sample there are roughly 100,000 clones; approximately 80% appear just once. The ten biggest clones cover over 10% of the sample.

The collaborating institutions used their own protocols to collect whole blood in K2EDTA tubes. Collaborator samples were shipped for TCRbeta analysis as frozen whole blood, isolated PBMCs, or DNA extracted from either sample type. Material: peripheral blood. This receptor was taken from a human donor in a cohort sampled during active or convalescent COVID-19.

The nucleotides are TGTGCCAGCAGCTTAGTAGGGGGGACAGGAGAACAGCCCCAGCATTTT. It specifies CASSLVGGTGEQPQHF. This chain is built from TRBV7-9 and TRBJ1-5; TRBD1 lines up with 8 middle nucleotides. The V end gives up 1 base and the J end 7 bases, leaving 9 bases in the junction not matched to a gene. The CDR3, cysteine through phenylalanine, is 16 amino acids long. Just the 48-base CDR3 DNA is kept, in frame starting at base 1. According to the germline V gene (reference sequence), CDR1 reads SEHNR and CDR2 reads FQNEAQ.